The 13 T cell receptor beta chains below come from one sample, sequenced in a study of shared clonotypes between healthy human individuals. Using immunoSEQ multiplex PCR, the repertoire was profiled, and TCRdb retains in-frame clones only, with some absent. The sample lists about 480,000 clones; around 74% were seen once. The sample was PBMCs. These receptors were taken from a woman between 40 and 55 years old in good health. Some clones in this sample may be carry-over from other donors' samples.

This clone was recorded once. This sequence joins TRBV29-1 and TRBJ1-3, with TRBD1 identical over 11 bases. Per germline, CDR1 SQVTM and CDR2 ANQGSEA. V gave up 0 bases and J gave up 3 bases; unmatched junction bases: 1. The CDR3 covers 15 residues. The chain's CDR3 is CSVEDGTGGGNTIYF. CDR3 nucleotide sequence: TGCAGCGTTGAAGACGGGACAGGGGGTGGAAACACCATATATTTT. The variable domain in full, with the rest retrieved from reference TRBV29-1 and TRBJ1-3, is SAVISQKPSRDICQRGTSLTIQCQVDSQVTMMFWYRQQPGQSLTLIATANQGSEATYESGFVIDKFPISRPNLTFSTLTVSNMSPEDSSIYLCSVEDGTGGGNTIYFGEGSWLTVV.

The chain employs TRBV7-6 and TRBJ2-7; 12 bases line up with TRBD1. CDR3 length: 15 residues. V gave up 6 bases and J gave up 5 bases; unmatched junction bases: 8. The germline CDR1 and CDR2 sequences are SGHVS and FNYEAQ. The CDR3 nucleotides read TGTGCCAGCAGTCACCGGGACAGGGGGCTGGACGAGCAGTACTTC. Translating it yields CASSHRDRGLDEQYF. The full variable domain, its missing parts supplied by reference TRBV7-6 and TRBJ2-7, is GAGVSQSPRYKVTKRGQDVALRCDPISGHVSLYWYRQALGQGPEFLTYFNYEAQQDKSGLPNDRFSAERPEGSISTLTIQRTEQRDSAMYRCASSHRDRGLDEQYFGPGTRLTVT.

V is TRBV6-5 and J is TRBJ2-1; a possible D gene is TRBD2 (5 bases). The V end was cut by 0 bases, the J end by 6 bases, with 12 bases between. CDR1 and CDR2 from the germline V gene are MNHEY and SVGAGI. The CDR3 spans 15 residues. The CDR3 reads CASSYSSPSSNEQFF. DNA for the CDR3: TGTGCCAGCAGTTACTCCTCGCCTAGCAGCAATGAGCAGTTCTTC.

The chain carries TRBV10-3 and TRBJ2-3; 9 bases map to TRBD2. The germline V gene has CDR1 ENHRY and CDR2 SYGVKD. The ends lost 4 bases at V and 0 bases at J; junction bases unmatched: 8. The CDR3 totals 17 residues. The CDR3 sequence is CAISGLGLAISTDTQYF. The CDR3 DNA reads TGTGCCATCAGTGGCCTCGGACTAGCGATTAGCACAGATACGCAGTATTTT.

The V call is TRBV7-9, the J call TRBJ1-3; no firm D call. In germline, CDR1 is SEHNR, CDR2 FQNEAQ (reference sequence). V shed 1 base and J shed 7 bases, with 5 bases lying between them. This CDR3 region has 12 residues. CDR3 residues: CASSLDDNTIYF. The CDR3 DNA reads TGTGCCAGCAGCTTAGATGATAACACCATATATTTT.

The V gene is TRBV10-3, the J gene TRBJ2-7; a weak D match, TRBD2 (5 bases). Germline assignment: CDR1 ENHRY and CDR2 SYGVKD. Between the trimmed V and J ends, which lost 4 bases and 5 bases, there was a span of 12 bases. The CDR3 runs to 13 residues. CDR3 sequence (DNA): TGTGCCATCAGTGGCTCTAGCCGGAACGAGCAGTACTTC. Its protein product is CAISGSSRNEQYF.

This chain links TRBV7-3 with TRBJ2-1, with D perhaps matching TRBD1 or TRBD2 (5 bases each). Germline V gene lookup returns CDR1 SGHTA and CDR2 FQGTGA. V was cut by 5 bases and J by 2 bases, with 13 bases left in between. The CDR3 contains 15 residues. DNA of the CDR3: TGTGCCAGCAGCAAACTAGGGGACCCCTACAATGAGCAGTTCTTC. Translation: CASSKLGDPYNEQFF.

The genes are TRBV28 and TRBJ1-2; no clear D gene. Trimming removed 7 bases at V and 4 bases at J, with 19 bases between. The CDR3 has 15 amino acids. Germline values: CDR1 MDHEN, CDR2 SYDVKM. CDR3 protein: CASNPSSGFRYGYTF. DNA for the CDR3: TGTGCCAGCAATCCATCGTCGGGGTTCCGCTATGGCTACACCTTC.

This sequence joins TRBV6-1 and TRBJ2-1; D not resolved. CDR1 and CDR2 (germline): MNHNS, SASEGT. The length of the CDR3 is 13 residues. V was shortened by 9 bases and J by 4 bases, with 13 bases between the two germline ends. CDR3 DNA: TGTGCCAGTTGCAGCGAAACATACAATGAGCAGTTCTTC. Translated: CASCSETYNEQFF.

The CDR3, as DNA: TGTGCCAGCAGCCTAGCGGGAGTGGGAACCGGGGAGCTGTTTTTT. Its translation: CASSLAGVGTGELFF. The rearrangement joins TRBV6-6 to TRBJ2-2; 10 bases are a match to TRBD2. Germline V gene data show CDR1 as MNHNY and CDR2 as SVGAGI (reference sequence). Losses at the gene ends were 6 bases for V and 5 bases for J; bases not matched to a gene: 6. This CDR3 has 15 residues.

The chain recombines TRBV7-6 with TRBJ1-2; D gene ambiguous. Deletions cut 4 bases from V and 3 bases from J, with 15 bases between. Germline lookup yields CDR1 SGHVS and CDR2 FNYEAQ. The CDR3 contains 15 residues. CDR3 DNA: TGTGCCAGCAGCTCCGCAGGAAGCCCGTACTATGGCTACACCTTC. Translating it yields CASSSAGSPYYGYTF.

The V gene is TRBV10-2, the J gene TRBJ1-1, with a tentative D call TRBD1 (5 bases). The CDR3 is made up of 14 amino acids. Germline V gene data show CDR1 as WSHSY and CDR2 as SAAADI. The V end lost 4 bases, the J end lost 5 bases, and 14 bases lay between the germline ends. The CDR3 here is CASSVSGLGTEAFF. In nucleotides, the CDR3 is TGCGCCAGCAGTGTATCAGGGCTGGGGACTGAAGCTTTCTTT.

The V and J genes are TRBV15 and TRBJ1-2; possible D gene TRBD1, 5 bases. Germline V gives CDR1 LNHNV, CDR2 YYDKDF (reference sequence). Trimming left V 6 bases short and J 5 bases short, with 13 bases between. The CDR3 has 13 amino acids. The CDR3 sequence is CATSPPGRYGYTF. CDR3 sequence (DNA): TGTGCCACCAGTCCTCCGGGACGTTATGGCTACACCTTC. The full variable domain, its missing parts supplied by reference TRBV15 and TRBJ1-2, is DAMVIQNPRYQVTQFGKPVTLSCSQTLNHNVMYWYQQKSSQAPKLLFHYYDKDFNNEADTPDNFQSRRPNTSFCFLDIRSPGLGDTAMYLCATSPPGRYGYTFGSGTRLTVV.